These 32 T cell receptor beta chains were all obtained from the same sample, sequenced in a study of human T cells and chemical hapten exposure. From the RACE reads, TCRdb called clonotypes with MiXCR, one entry per CDR3 protein. The sample gives 27,000 or so distinct CDR3 sequences, approximately 6% of which show up once; 5.6% is in the top ten. Time point in this sample: patch test 3, about 24 weeks after DPC sensitization. This sample's treatment: therapeutic diphenylcyclopropenone sensitization with weekly scalp DPC. The sequencing used whole blood, collected in connection with sensitization to the hapten diphenylcyclopropenone (DPC). The receptors here all came from a young man with alopecia areata. Some clones in this sample may be carry-over from other donors' samples.

This clonotype has at least ten counts. The chain is built from TRBV29-1 and TRBJ2-7; 11 bases agree with TRBD1. The germline V gene has CDR1 SQVTM and CDR2 ANQGSEA. V lost 7 bases and J lost 4; bases outside the gene matches: 6. CDR3 length equals 13 residues. For the CDR3, the DNA is TGCAGCGGAGGACAGGGGGCGGAATACGAGCAGTACTTC. This translates into CSGGQGAEYEQYF.

This clonotype has at least ten counts. J is TRBJ2-5 and V is TRBV29-1; TRBD1 agrees at 8 bases. Losses at the gene ends were 8 bases for V and 2 bases for J; bases not matched to a gene: 4. Germline values: CDR1 SQVTM, CDR2 ANQGSEA. The CDR3 spans 12 residues. In DNA, the CDR3 is TGCAGCACACAGGGGGGACAAGAGACCCAGTACTTC. Translated, it gives CSTQGGQETQYF.

This clonotype was seen at least ten times. The V gene is TRBV6-2 or TRBV6-3, the J gene TRBJ2-3, with 12 bases matching TRBD2. Trimming at V came to 4 bases and at J to 2 bases, leaving 7 bases not matched to a gene. The CDR3 extends over 17 amino acids. The germline V gene has CDR1 MNHEY and CDR2 SVGEGT. The CDR3: CASSFPTSGGFTDTQYF. The CDR3 region has the DNA TGTGCCAGCAGTTTCCCGACTAGCGGGGGATTCACAGATACGCAGTATTTT.

This clonotype was detected ten times or more. The chain employs TRBV29-1 and TRBJ2-1, with D unresolved. Germline lookup yields CDR1 SQVTM and CDR2 ANQGSEA. The CDR3 extends over 13 amino acids. Trimming cost V 6 bases and J 0 bases, with 9 bases left between them. CDR3: CSVKDGSYNEQFF. The DNA of the CDR3 is TGCAGCGTAAAGGACGGCTCCTACAATGAGCAGTTCTTC.

By frequency in the sample, this clonotype is medium-sized. The chain links TRBV5-1 to TRBJ1-2; D might be TRBD1 (5 bases). V dropped 3 bases and J dropped 5 bases, with 20 bases sitting between them. The germline gives CDR1 SGHRS, CDR2 YFSETQ. The CDR3 length is 16 residues. For the CDR3, the DNA is TGCGCCAGCAGCTCAGAGCCGGGGCCGGCTGTATATGGCTACACCTTC. Its translation: CASSSEPGPAVYGYTF.

This clonotype is deemed medium-sized (0.01 to 0.1%). The genes are TRBV7-9 and TRBJ2-2; 10 nucleotides match TRBD1. Per the germline V gene, CDR1 is SEHNR and CDR2 is FQNEAQ (reference sequence). Germline trimming cut 4 bases from V and 5 bases from J; bases unmatched to any gene: 16. The CDR3 spans 19 residues. CDR3 nucleotides: TGTGCCAGCAGCTCGGGACAGGGGTCCTCCAAATCAACAACCGGGGAGCTGTTTTTT. Protein: CASSSGQGSSKSTTGELFF.

This clonotype has at least ten counts. The chain uses TRBV3-1 and TRBJ1-5, with D possibly being TRBD1 (5 bases). Germline CDR1 is LGHDT and CDR2 is YNNKEL (reference sequence). V gave up 4 bases and J gave up 7 bases, with 17 bases separating them. The CDR3 extends over 15 amino acids. This chain's CDR3 is CASSLSRGAGQPQHF. In DNA, the CDR3 is TGTGCCAGCAGCCTAAGCCGCGGGGCTGGGCAGCCCCAGCATTTT.

This clonotype has ten or more counts. The chain carries TRBV9 and TRBJ2-7; possible D gene TRBD1, 6 bases. The CDR3 spans 12 residues. The V end lost 5 bases, the J end lost 3 bases, and 9 bases lay between the germline ends. CDR1 SGDLS and CDR2 YYNGEE come from the germline V gene. DNA of the CDR3: TGTGCCAGCAGACAGGACAGCTACGAGCAGTACTTC. This sequence encodes CASRQDSYEQYF.

Ten or more counts support this clonotype. The rearrangement joins TRBV21-1 to TRBJ2-7; the table's D gene call, TRBD1, was not cross checked with the DNA. TRBV21-1 is termed a pseudogene. CDR3 length equals 15 residues. The chain's CDR3 is CASSKIATGYDEQYF. CDR3 coding DNA: TGTGCCAGCAGCAAAATAGCAACAGGGTACGACGAGCAGTACTTC.

This clonotype was recorded many times. The rearrangement joins TRBV9 to TRBJ2-1; 8 nucleotides line up with TRBD2. CDR3 length: 15 amino acids. Germline V lookup: CDR1 SGDLS, CDR2 YYNGEE. Losses at the gene ends were 0 bases for V and 9 bases for J; bases not matched to a gene: 8. The CDR3 protein is CASSVATREGREQFF. The CDR3 DNA reads as TGTGCCAGCAGCGTAGCTACCCGGGAGGGCCGTGAGCAGTTCTTC.

In its sample, this clonotype was seen many times. The chain uses TRBV7-2 and TRBJ2-3; possibly TRBD1 for D (6 bases). The CDR3 sequence is 13 residues long. The V gene lost 2 bases and the J gene lost 6 bases, with 9 bases spanning the gap. CDR1 is SGHTA and CDR2 is FQGNSA in the germline V gene. For the CDR3, the DNA is TGTGCCAGCAGCTTACAGGGGCTGGATACGCAGTATTTT. Amino acids: CASSLQGLDTQYF.

This clonotype was seen repeatedly, ten times or more. The J gene is TRBJ2-7, the V gene TRBV7-2, with D perhaps matching TRBD2 (6 bases). CDR1 is SGHTA and CDR2 is FQGNSA in the germline V gene. The CDR3 extends over 14 amino acids. V lost 5 bases and J lost 0, with 11 bases in between. The CDR3 sequence: CASSPPGASYEQYF. The CDR3 bases are TGTGCCAGCAGCCCTCCGGGAGCCTCCTACGAGCAGTACTTC.

By sample fraction, this clonotype is medium-sized. The chain links TRBV6-2 or TRBV6-3 to TRBJ2-1; D remains ambiguous. The CDR3 is 15 residues long. Trimming removed 2 bases from V and 0 bases from J, with 8 bases in between. Germline V gene data show CDR1 as MNHEY and CDR2 as SVGEGT. Here the CDR3 DNA reads TGTGCCAGCAGTTACAGAGCGATCTCCTACAATGAGCAGTTCTTC. Residues: CASSYRAISYNEQFF.

This clonotype was observed many times. This rearrangement joins TRBV7-2 to TRBJ1-3; tentative D call: TRBD1 (5 bases). Germline lookup yields CDR1 SGHTA and CDR2 FQGNSA. This CDR3 is built from 14 residues. Trimming took off 2 bases at V and 8 bases at J, with 13 bases between the two ends. CDR3 sequence (DNA): TGTGCCAGCAGCTTACCTGGCAGGGCGGACACCATATATTTT. It yields the protein CASSLPGRADTIYF. Full variable domain (outside the CDR3, taken from reference TRBV7-2 and TRBJ1-3): GAGVSQSPSNKVTEKGKDVELRCDPISGHTALYWYRQSLGQGLEFLIYFQGNSAPDKSGLPSDRFSAERTGGSVSTLTIQRTQQEDSAVYLCASSLPGRADTIYFGEGSWLTVV.

This clonotype was seen only once. V gene TRBV29-1 combines with J gene TRBJ1-2; D is undetermined. V lost 3 bases to trimming and J lost 0 bases, with 11 bases between them. Germline CDR1 reads SQVTM; CDR2 reads ANQGSEA. CDR3 length: 14 amino acids. CDR3: CSVERQTPNYGYTF. CDR3 sequence (DNA): TGCAGCGTTGAGAGGCAGACTCCTAACTATGGCTACACCTTC.

This clonotype has at least ten counts. The rearrangement links TRBV5-5 to TRBJ2-5; D is undetermined. Between the trimmed V and J ends, which lost 4 bases and 1 base, there was a span of 8 bases. Per germline, CDR1 SGHKS and CDR2 YYEKEE (reference sequence). This CDR3 contains 13 residues. Here the CDR3 reads CASSLDFQETQYF. Written as DNA, the CDR3 is TGTGCCAGCAGCCTTGACTTCCAAGAGACCCAGTACTTC.

The genes are TRBV3-1 and TRBJ1-3, with D possibly matching TRBD1 (5 bases). Germline V gene data show CDR1 as LGHDT and CDR2 as YNNKEL (reference sequence). This CDR3 has 14 residues. The V end was cut by 7 bases, the J end by 4 bases, with 14 bases between. In nucleotides, the CDR3 is TGTGCCAGCACCCGAGGGGTGAGGGGAAACACCATATATTTT. Protein product: CASTRGVRGNTIYF.

The genes are TRBV24-1 and TRBJ2-5; D not certain. Germline V gene lookup returns CDR1 KGHDR and CDR2 SFDVKD. The V end was cut by 6 bases, the J end by 2 bases, with 15 bases between. This CDR3 is 15 amino acids long. CDR3 sequence reads: CATSKNTALQETQYF. The CDR3 nucleotides read TGTGCCACCAGTAAGAACACAGCGCTGCAAGAGACCCAGTACTTC.

The rearrangement uses TRBV10-3 and TRBJ1-6, with 7 bases that match TRBD1. This CDR3 has 14 amino acids. From germline, CDR1 is ENHRY and CDR2 SYGVKD. V shed 6 bases and J 10 bases; nucleotides not matched to a gene: 9. The CDR3 DNA reads as TGTGCCATCAGGAAGACAGGGCTAGGATCACCCCTCCACTTT. This translates into CAIRKTGLGSPLHF.

V and J are TRBV7-9 and TRBJ2-1; 7 bases line up with TRBD2. V trimming: 5 bases; J trimming: 4 bases; junction bases outside the gene matches: 14. The CDR3 extends over 17 amino acids. The germline V gene has CDR1 SEHNR and CDR2 FQNEAQ (reference sequence). The CDR3 nucleotides are TGTGCCAGCAGCCCCCCCCCACTAGGGAGGGCGTACAATGAGCAGTTCTTC. Encoded protein: CASSPPPLGRAYNEQFF.

This chain uses TRBV7-6 with TRBJ2-5; D is unresolved. Per the germline V gene, CDR1 is SGHVS and CDR2 is FNYEAQ. V was pared by 2 bases and J by 1 base, with 20 bases between. The CDR3 spans 18 residues. CDR3 in amino acids: CASSLPPWIRHSQETQYF. CDR3 sequence (DNA): TGTGCCAGCAGCTTACCCCCTTGGATAAGGCACAGCCAAGAGACCCAGTACTTC.

This clonotype was picked up many times. The genes are TRBV12-3 or TRBV12-4 and TRBJ1-1; a weak D match, TRBD1 (6 bases). V was trimmed by 5 bases and J by 6 bases, leaving 13 bases between them. The CDR3 runs to 13 residues. This chain's CDR3 is CASSVGQPAEAFF. In DNA, the CDR3 is TGTGCCAGCAGTGTAGGACAGCCGGCTGAAGCTTTCTTT.

This clonotype occurred many times. The chain employs TRBV13 and TRBJ2-3; no clear D. The CDR3 has 13 amino acids. V lost 5 bases to trimming and J lost 3 bases, with 9 bases between them. Germline V lookup: CDR1 PRHDT, CDR2 FYEKMQ (reference sequence). CDR3 protein: CASSLYGTDTQYF. The CDR3 DNA reads TGTGCCAGCAGCCTATATGGGACAGATACGCAGTATTTT.

The gene calls are TRBV12-3 or TRBV12-4 and TRBJ2-7, with D possibly TRBD2 on 8 matching bases. CDR3 length: 12 amino acids. Trimming took off 8 bases at V and 6 bases at J, with 14 bases between the two ends. The CDR3 sequence is CASGQAGGEQYF. CDR3 bases: TGTGCCAGCGGACAGGCGGGGGGCGAGCAGTACTTC.

This clonotype was observed at least ten times. This CDR3 reads CASSQDWDTPQETQYF. CDR3 bases: TGTGCCAGCAGCCAAGATTGGGACACACCCCAAGAGACCCAGTACTTC. The chain joins TRBV4-2 to TRBJ2-5, with a weak D call TRBD1 (6 bases). Germline V gene data show CDR1 as LGHNA and CDR2 as YNFKEQ. This CDR3 spans 16 amino acids. Trimming left V 0 bases short and J 1 base short, with 12 bases between.

This clonotype showed up many times. J is TRBJ2-3 and V is TRBV29-1; possibly TRBD1 or TRBD2 for D (5 bases each). The V gene lost 4 bases and the J gene lost 9 bases, with 17 bases spanning the gap. Germline lookup yields CDR1 SQVTM and CDR2 ANQGSEA. The CDR3 runs 13 residues. Written as DNA, the CDR3 is TGCAGCGTTGTCGGGGCCACGGCTGACACGCAGTATTTT. It specifies CSVVGATADTQYF.

The chain is built from TRBV6-2 or TRBV6-3 and TRBJ2-1; 14 bases line up with TRBD2. The CDR3 loop spans 15 amino acids. Germline V gives CDR1 MNHEY, CDR2 SVGEGT. V shed 4 bases, J shed 9 bases, and the junction held 5 bases outside the gene matches. The DNA for the CDR3 is TGTGCCAGCAGTTCGGGACTAGCGGGGGTTGTTGAGCAGTTCTTC. Amino acid sequence: CASSSGLAGVVEQFF.

At least ten counts were recorded for this clonotype. V usage is TRBV6-1 and J usage is TRBJ2-7; 8 nucleotides align to TRBD1. CDR3 length: 17 amino acids. The V segment lost 5 bases and the J segment 2 bases; nucleotides outside the gene matches: 14. The germline V gene encodes CDR1 MNHNS and CDR2 SASEGT. CDR3 nucleotides: TGTGCCAGCAGTCCCACCTACCGGACAGGGAACCCCTACGAGCAGTACTTC. The encoded protein is CASSPTYRTGNPYEQYF.

This clonotype was picked up many times. The chain uses TRBV3-1 and TRBJ1-5, with D uncertain. In germline, CDR1 is LGHDT, CDR2 YNNKEL (reference sequence). V was trimmed by 3 bases and J by 2 bases, leaving 5 bases between them. The CDR3 covers 13 residues. The CDR3 coding sequence is TGTGCCAGCAGCCAGTCTGGCAATCAGCCCCAGCATTTT. It encodes CASSQSGNQPQHF.

This clonotype was detected many times. The V call is TRBV18, the J call TRBJ1-2; D is ambiguous. CDR3 length equals 12 residues. V lost 6 bases to trimming and J lost 6 bases, with 11 bases between them. Germline CDR1 is KGHSH and CDR2 is LQKENI. As DNA, the CDR3 is TGTGCCAGCTCGGAGGTTGGCGATGGCTACACCTTC. The encoded protein is CASSEVGDGYTF.

Ten or more counts support this clonotype. Compared with germline, one end of the junction differs, possibly owing to a read error. V is TRBV11-2 and J is TRBJ1-6; tentative D call: TRBD1 (6 bases). CDR3 size: 15 residues. In germline, CDR1 is SGHAT, CDR2 FQNNGV. CDR3: CPSSQGGPDNSPLHF. The CDR3 nucleotides are TGCCCCAGCAGCCAAGGGGGGCCCGATAATTCACCCCTCCACTTT.

This clonotype was seen at least ten times. This chain links TRBV30 with TRBJ2-5, with TRBD2 as a possible D gene (7 bases). V was shortened by 1 base and J by 5 bases, with 11 bases between the two germline ends. CDR3 length equals 13 residues. The germline gives CDR1 GTSNPN, CDR2 SVGIG (reference sequence). CDR3 coding DNA: TGTGCCTGGAGTGGAGGGGGAGGGGAGACCCAGTACTTC. Protein product: CAWSGGGGETQYF.